These 25 T cell receptor beta chains were all obtained from the same sample, sequenced in a study of vaccination effects on CD4 cells after COVID-19. Antigens of these TCRs are unknown. Using viral peptide pools, the ViraFEST assay grew out antigen-specific CD4+ T cells prior to sequencing. Investigators separated out CD4+ T cells once less than 11 days of culture had passed. The healthy vaccine recipients, who had no prior SARS-CoV-2 infection, showed negative nucleocapsid antibodies. TCRdb's table, derived via immunoSEQ multiplex PCR, lists solely in-frame clones and lacks some. The sample lists about 21,000 clones, about three quarters seen once, with approximately 19% in the top ten. Sequenced here: CD4+ T cells from PBMCs cultured with HCoV-NL63 spike peptides, sampled before COVID-19 vaccination. The receptors shown here come from a human donor who received a COVID-19 vaccine.

The genes are TRBV2 and TRBJ2-2; D unclear. Germline V gene data show CDR1 as SNHLY and CDR2 as FYNNEI. The CDR3 has 15 amino acids. V was clipped by 2 bases and J by 3 bases, with 10 bases between them. DNA of the CDR3: TGTGCCAGCAGTGAATCCCCGACCTACACCGGGGAGCTGTTTTTT. The encoded protein is CASSESPTYTGELFF.

Comments on this clone: One end of the junction is discordant with germline, which a read error may explain. The chain is built from TRBV10-3 and TRBJ2-3; D possibly matches TRBD1 or TRBD2 (5 bases each). Germline V CDR1 and CDR2: ENHRY, SYGVKD. This CDR3 has 11 residues. The DNA for the CDR3 is TGTGCCATCAGCCGGGGCCCAATCCCTCTTTTT. Encoded protein: CAISRGPIPLF.

This clone was seen only once. This chain uses TRBV6-5 with TRBJ1-1; D uncertain. Trimming shortened V by 0 bases and J by 0 bases, and 8 bases separated the two germline ends. This CDR3 has 15 amino acids. Germline V gene sequence: CDR1 MNHEY, CDR2 SVGAGI. In DNA form, the CDR3 reads TGTGCCAGCAGTTACTCGTCGATCCTGAACACTGAAGCTTTCTTT. Translated: CASSYSSILNTEAFF.

This clone was seen more than once but under ten times. In DNA form, the CDR3 reads TGTGCCAGCAGTTCCCTGGGGAGCTTAAGCACAGATACGCAGTATTTT. Encoded protein: CASSSLGSLSTDTQYF. This chain uses TRBV28 with TRBJ2-3, with D perhaps matching TRBD2 (5 bases). Trimming stripped 4 bases from V and 0 bases from J, with 14 bases between. The CDR3 runs to 16 residues. Germline V lookup: CDR1 MDHEN, CDR2 SYDVKM.

Points on this clone: Other DNA sequences in this specimen translate into the identical CDR3. The V gene is TRBV14, the J gene TRBJ2-5, with TRBD1 as a possible D gene (6 bases). CDR3 length equals 15 residues. V gave up 2 bases and J gave up 1 base, with 11 bases separating them. Germline CDR1 SGHDN, CDR2 FVKESK. As DNA, the CDR3 is TGTGCCAGCAGCCAAATACAGGGAGTCCAAGAGACCCAGTACTTC. This sequence encodes CASSQIQGVQETQYF.

The chain combines TRBV5-1 with TRBJ2-1; D might be TRBD1 (6 bases). V lost 1 base, J lost 3 bases, and 14 bases lay in between. This CDR3 comprises 16 residues. Germline lookup yields CDR1 SGHRS and CDR2 YFSETQ. Written as DNA, the CDR3 is TGCGCCAGCAGCTTGTCTGGGTCACAGGGCTACAATGAGCAGTTCTTC. Its protein product is CASSLSGSQGYNEQFF.

This CDR3 is CASSIGVLGVTDTQYF. CDR3 nucleotide sequence: TGTGCCAGTAGTATAGGAGTTCTGGGGGTCACAGATACGCAGTATTTT. This chain connects TRBV19 to TRBJ2-3; possibly TRBD1 or TRBD2 for D (5 bases each). This CDR3 comprises 16 residues. Between the trimmed V and J ends, which lost 1 base and 2 bases, there was a span of 13 bases. Germline V gene lookup returns CDR1 LNHDA and CDR2 SQIVND (reference sequence). Combining the CDR3 with reference TRBV19 and TRBJ2-3 gives the whole variable domain DGGITQSPKYLFRKEGQNVTLSCEQNLNHDAMYWYRQDPGQGLRLIYYSQIVNDFQKGDIAEGYSVSREKKESFPLTVTSAQKNPTAFYLCASSIGVLGVTDTQYFGPGTRLTVL.

The chain has TRBV5-1 and TRBJ2-1, with TRBD2 matching over 10 bases. CDR1 SGHRS and CDR2 YFSETQ come from the germline V gene. This CDR3 region has 13 residues. The J segment lost 8 bases and the V segment lost 5 bases, leaving 4 bases of the junction unmatched. The CDR3 region is CASRSSGRDEQFF. The CDR3 DNA sequence: TGCGCCAGCAGATCCAGCGGGAGGGATGAGCAGTTCTTC. Using reference TRBV5-1 and TRBJ2-1 for the parts outside the CDR3, the full variable domain is KAGVTQTPRYLIKTRGQQVTLSCSPISGHRSVSWYQQTPGQGLQFLFEYFSETQRNKGNFPGRFSGRQFSNSRSEMNVSTLELGDSALYLCASRSSGRDEQFFGPGTRLTVL.

This chain uses TRBV5-1 with TRBJ2-1; D gene uncertain. The V end was cut by 2 bases, the J end by 5 bases, with 17 bases between. The V gene's germline CDR1 is SGHRS and CDR2 YFSETQ. CDR3 size: 16 residues. Here the CDR3 DNA reads TGCGCCAGCAGCTTTGCTACGGGTACGGGTCACAATGAGCAGTTCTTC. This encodes CASSFATGTGHNEQFF.

The chain links TRBV10-3 to TRBJ1-2; D gene ambiguous. There are 14 residues in the CDR3. The V end lost 0 bases, the J end lost 8 bases, and 13 bases lay between the germline ends. The germline CDR1 and CDR2 sequences are ENHRY and SYGVKD. This CDR3 reads CAISESGVREGYTF. The CDR3 coding sequence is TGTGCCATCAGTGAGTCCGGGGTGCGAGAGGGCTACACCTTC.

This chain uses TRBV7-8 with TRBJ2-7; 8 nucleotides line up with TRBD1. CDR1 and CDR2 from the germline V gene are SGHVS and FQNEAQ. The CDR3 consists of 14 residues. V was pared by 6 bases and J by 1 base, with 5 bases of the junction left unmatched. The CDR3 region is CASSPRTGSYEQYF. CDR3 in DNA: TGTGCCAGCAGTCCCCGGACAGGGTCCTACGAGCAGTACTTC.

The rearrangement joins TRBV5-1 to TRBJ2-1; 8 nucleotides line up with TRBD1. The junction had 8 bases not matched to a gene; V was cut back by 0 bases and J by 0 bases. CDR1 and CDR2 (germline): SGHRS, YFSETQ. The CDR3 runs 18 residues. The CDR3 nucleotides read TGCGCCAGCAGCTTGGTGGGACAGGTATTCAGCTCCTACAATGAGCAGTTCTTC. Amino acid sequence: CASSLVGQVFSSYNEQFF.

This sequence joins TRBV5-1 and TRBJ2-1; TRBD2 matches 11 bases. Germline V gene data show CDR1 as SGHRS and CDR2 as YFSETQ. This CDR3 is 16 amino acids long. With 4 bases clipped from V and 5 bases from J, the junction kept 8 bases outside the gene matches. The chain's CDR3 is CASSRRKLAGDNEQFF. The CDR3, as DNA: TGCGCCAGCAGCCGAAGAAAACTAGCGGGAGACAATGAGCAGTTCTTC.

The chain carries TRBV5-1 and TRBJ2-1; 9 bases are shared with TRBD2. Germline V gene sequence: CDR1 SGHRS, CDR2 YFSETQ. This CDR3 has 17 amino acids. V trimming: 1 base; J trimming: 7 bases; junction bases outside the gene matches: 12. Written as DNA, the CDR3 is TGCGCCAGCAGCTTGAGGCGGGAGGGCCCCAGGCAAAATGAGCAGTTCTTC. It translates to CASSLRREGPRQNEQFF. Full variable domain (rest looked up from reference TRBV5-1 and TRBJ2-1): KAGVTQTPRYLIKTRGQQVTLSCSPISGHRSVSWYQQTPGQGLQFLFEYFSETQRNKGNFPGRFSGRQFSNSRSEMNVSTLELGDSALYLCASSLRREGPRQNEQFFGPGTRLTVL.

This rearrangement joins TRBV11-1 to TRBJ2-3, with TRBD2 matching over 9 bases. This CDR3 region has 14 residues. From germline, CDR1 is SGHAT and CDR2 FQDESV (reference sequence). V lost 3 bases to trimming and J lost 7 bases; unmatched junction nucleotides: 5. For the CDR3, the DNA is TGTGCCAGCAGCTTGTGGACTAGCGCAAATACGCAGTATTTT. This codes for CASSLWTSANTQYF. Based on the CDR3 plus reference TRBV11-1 and TRBJ2-3, the full variable domain is EAEVAQSPRYKITEKSQAVAFWCDPISGHATLYWYRQILGQGPELLVQFQDESVVDDSQLPKDRFSAERLKGVDSTLKIQPAELGDSAMYLCASSLWTSANTQYFGPGTRLTVL.

This clone has more than one count but fewer than ten. V gene TRBV7-2 combines with J gene TRBJ2-2, with 11 bases identical to TRBD2. This CDR3 contains 15 residues. Trimming removed 2 bases from V and 5 bases from J; junction bases left unmatched: 1. The germline gives CDR1 SGHTA, CDR2 FQGNSA. CDR3 in amino acids: CASSLLAGGTGELFF. In DNA form, the CDR3 reads TGTGCCAGCAGCTTATTAGCGGGGGGGACCGGGGAGCTGTTTTTT.

Here the CDR3 DNA reads TGTGCCAGCAGCGGTAGCGGGGGATACAATGAGCAGTTCTTC. Translating gives CASSGSGGYNEQFF. This chain uses TRBV9 with TRBJ2-1, with 9 bases identical to TRBD2. The CDR3 totals 14 residues. CDR1 and CDR2 (germline): SGDLS, YYNGEE. The junction had 2 bases not matched to a gene; V was cut back by 3 bases and J by 4 bases.

This chain connects TRBV2 to TRBJ2-2; 10 nucleotides match TRBD2. Looked up from germline, CDR1 is SNHLY and CDR2 is FYNNEI. The J segment lost 5 bases and the V segment lost 7 bases, leaving 13 bases of the junction unmatched. CDR3 length: 17 amino acids. The CDR3 bases are TGTGCCAGCATCGGGCCTAGCGGGAGTCGGGGTACCGGGGAGCTGTTTTTT. Protein product: CASIGPSGSRGTGELFF.

This sequence joins TRBV9 and TRBJ1-6; D gene uncertain. The CDR3 contains 14 residues. Deletions cut 2 bases from V and 8 bases from J, with 11 bases between. CDR1 SGDLS and CDR2 YYNGEE come from the germline V gene. The CDR3 bases are TGTGCCAGCAGCGTCGGAACGGTTCATTCACCCCTCCACTTT. This translates into CASSVGTVHSPLHF.

The J gene is TRBJ1-5, the V gene TRBV19, with D possibly TRBD1 on 5 matching bases. Germline CDR1 is LNHDA and CDR2 is SQIVND (reference sequence). V lost 8 bases and J 4 bases, leaving 12 bases between the germline ends. The CDR3 length is 13 residues. Written as DNA, the CDR3 is TGTGCCAGTGTCCCAGGGTTAAATCAGCCCCAGCATTTT. This gives the protein CASVPGLNQPQHF.

The rearrangement uses TRBV29-1 and TRBJ2-7; no firm D call. The germline V gene encodes CDR1 SQVTM and CDR2 ANQGSEA. The CDR3 runs to 13 residues. Trimming left V 4 bases short and J 0 bases short, with 10 bases between. Here the CDR3 DNA reads TGCAGCGTTGGGGATTCGCTCTCCTACGAGCAGTACTTC. This codes for CSVGDSLSYEQYF.

The V gene is TRBV7-2, the J gene TRBJ2-7; 8 bases match TRBD2. CDR1 is SGHTA and CDR2 is FQGNSA in the germline V gene. This CDR3 region has 15 residues. Germline trimming cut 2 bases from V and 0 bases from J; bases unmatched to any gene: 3. The CDR3 loop reads CASSLSRGASYEQYF. CDR3 coding DNA: TGTGCCAGCAGCTTATCGCGGGGGGCCTCCTACGAGCAGTACTTC. Full variable domain (outside the CDR3, taken from reference TRBV7-2 and TRBJ2-7): GAGVSQSPSNKVTEKGKDVELRCDPISGHTALYWYRQSLGQGLEFLIYFQGNSAPDKSGLPSDRFSAERTGGSVSTLTIQRTQQEDSAVYLCASSLSRGASYEQYFGPGTRLTVT.

CDR3 nucleotides: TGTGCCAGCACGGGAGGGTCCAACTATGGCTACACCTTC. Translation gives CASTGGSNYGYTF. The chain joins TRBV3-1 (or the pseudogene TRBV3-2) to TRBJ1-2; D call uncertain. The CDR3 has 13 amino acids. Per germline, CDR1 LGHDT and CDR2 YNNKEL (reference sequence). Between the trimmed V and J ends, which lost 7 bases and 2 bases, there was a span of 11 bases.

V usage is TRBV2 and J usage is TRBJ2-4; a possible D gene is TRBD2 (6 bases). Trimming took off 8 bases at V and 3 bases at J, with 14 bases between the two ends. The CDR3 runs to 14 residues. Germline-derived CDR1 and CDR2 are SNHLY and FYNNEI. CDR3 loop: CASLGLRGKNIQYF. Here the CDR3 DNA reads TGTGCCAGCTTAGGGCTGCGGGGCAAAAACATTCAGTACTTC.

In regard to this clone: Germline and junction disagree at one end, which may indicate a read error. The CDR3 DNA reads TGTGCTAGCAGCTTAGGTTTAACAGTTTTTAGCAATCAGCCCCAGCATTTT. This codes for CASSLGLTVFSNQPQHF. The chain uses TRBV7-7 and TRBJ1-5; D is uncertain. The CDR3 is 17 amino acids. CDR1 and CDR2 (germline): SSHAT, FNYEAQ (reference sequence). Together with reference TRBV7-7 and TRBJ1-5, the CDR3 gives the full variable domain: GAGVSQSPRYKVTKRGQDVTLRCDPISSHATLYWYQQALGQGPEFLTYFNYEAQPDKSGLPSDRFSAERPEGSISTLTIQRTEQRDSAMYRCASSLGLTVFSNQPQHFGDGTRLSIL.